The text below deals with one TCR beta chain. The antigen is undetermined. Although they were nominally healthy when sampled, donors likely had unrecorded immune exposures. The data stem from a study of cytomegalovirus exposure and HLA in healthy donors. About the research overall: Most donors, around 81% of approximately 400 genotyped, fell in the Caucasian-associated ancestry cluster. Findings of the study overall: Rare TCR sequences dominated, though some public TCRs recurred in many donors. According to reports, the classifier identified cytomegalovirus status with high specificity and sensitivity.

The CDR3 is 14 residues long. Germline CDR1 is SEHNR and CDR2 is FQNEAQ (reference sequence). Germline trimming cut 7 bases from V and 7 bases from J; bases unmatched to any gene: 8. PCR involved 60 Vbeta and 13 Jbeta primers. Here immunoSEQ multiplex PCR was the method, and the copy in TCRdb shows in-frame clones only, minus some. The data show 110,000 to 150,000 clones, approximately 80% seen once. This clonotype was sampled from a woman in her thirties or forties in good health and CMV-seronegative. V usage is TRBV7-9 and J usage is TRBJ2-1; 9 bases match TRBD1. Sequencing was done on a sample of PBMCs. The CDR3 DNA reads as TGTGCCAGCATCGTGAGGGACAGGGTGAATGAGCAGTTCTTC. Protein sequence: CASIVRDRVNEQFF.